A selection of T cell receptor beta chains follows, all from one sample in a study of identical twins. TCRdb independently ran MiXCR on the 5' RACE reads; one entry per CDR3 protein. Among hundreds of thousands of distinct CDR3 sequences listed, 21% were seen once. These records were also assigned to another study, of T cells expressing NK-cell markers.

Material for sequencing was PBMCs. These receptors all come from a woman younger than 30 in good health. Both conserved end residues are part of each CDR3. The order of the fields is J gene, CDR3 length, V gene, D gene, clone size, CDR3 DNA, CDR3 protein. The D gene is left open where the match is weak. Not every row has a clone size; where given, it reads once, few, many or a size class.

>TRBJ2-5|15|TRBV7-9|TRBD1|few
TGTGCCAGCAGCACCCGGGACAGACTTCAAGAGACCCAGTACTTC
CASSTRDRLQETQYF
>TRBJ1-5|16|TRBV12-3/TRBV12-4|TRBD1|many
TGTGCCAGCAACGATGCTCGCCGGACAGGGGAACAGCCCCAGCATTTT
CASNDARRTGEQPQHF
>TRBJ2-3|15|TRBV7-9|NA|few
TGTGCCAGCAGCGTTATGACGGAGGAATCAGATACGCAGTATTTT
CASSVMTEESDTQYF
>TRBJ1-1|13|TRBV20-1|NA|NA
TGCAGTGCTAGCAGGGATGGGAACACTGAAGCTTTCTTT
CSASRDGNTEAFF
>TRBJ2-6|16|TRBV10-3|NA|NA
TGTGCCATCAGTGAGTCCCGGTCGTCTGGGGCCAACGTCCTGACTTTC
CAISESRSSGANVLTF
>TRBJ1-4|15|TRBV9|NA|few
TGTGCCAGCAGCGTATGGAAAGGGACTAATGAAAAACTGTTTTTT
CASSVWKGTNEKLFF
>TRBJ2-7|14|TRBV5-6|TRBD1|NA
TGTGCCAGCAGCGCCGACAGGGGAGCCTACGAGCAGTACTTC
CASSADRGAYEQYF
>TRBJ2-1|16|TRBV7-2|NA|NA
TGTGCCAGCAGCTTGATTAGTGGGGGCTCCTACAATGAGCAGTTCTTC
CASSLISGGSYNEQFF
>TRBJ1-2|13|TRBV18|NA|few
TGTGCCAGCTCACCAGCAGGGTGGGGTGGCTACACCTTC
CASSPAGWGGYTF
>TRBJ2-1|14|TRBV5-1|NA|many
TGCGCCAGCAGCTTGCGGGACTTCTACAATGAGCAGTTCTTC
CASSLRDFYNEQFF
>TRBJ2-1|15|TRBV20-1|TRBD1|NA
TGCAGTGCTAGGGGTAGGGACAGGGTTGTCAATGAGCAGTTCTTC
CSARGRDRVVNEQFF
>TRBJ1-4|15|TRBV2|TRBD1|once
TGTGCCAGCAGTAAAGACAGGGGAACTAATGAAAAACTGTTTTTT
CASSKDRGTNEKLFF
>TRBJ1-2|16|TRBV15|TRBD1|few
TGTGCCACCAGCCTCGGGGGACAGGGGGCTGTATATGGCTACACCTTC
CATSLGGQGAVYGYTF
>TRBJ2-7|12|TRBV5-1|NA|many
TGCGCCAGCAACAAAAAGCTCTACGAGCAGTACTTC
CASNKKLYEQYF
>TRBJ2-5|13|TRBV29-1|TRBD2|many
TGCAGCGTGACTAGCGGGATAGGAGAGACCCAGTACTTC
CSVTSGIGETQYF
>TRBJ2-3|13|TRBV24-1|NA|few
TGTGCCACCAGTGATTTGGACACCGCGGCGCAGTATTTT
CATSDLDTAAQYF
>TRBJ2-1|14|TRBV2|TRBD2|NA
TGTGCCAGCAGGAAGCGGGAGCTGTACAATGAGCAGTTCTTC
CASRKRELYNEQFF
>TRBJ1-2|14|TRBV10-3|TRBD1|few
TGTGCCATCAGACGGACAGGGATTGATAATGGCTACACCTTC
CAIRRTGIDNGYTF
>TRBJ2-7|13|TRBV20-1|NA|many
TGCAGTGCACAGACGGACTTTTCCTACGAGCAGTACTTC
CSAQTDFSYEQYF
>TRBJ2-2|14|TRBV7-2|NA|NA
TGTGCCAGCAGCTTTTATCTCAGGACCGGGGAGCTGTTTTTT
CASSFYLRTGELFF
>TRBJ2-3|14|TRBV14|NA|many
TGTGCCAGCAGCCAAGGGAGACACACAGATACGCAGTATTTT
CASSQGRHTDTQYF
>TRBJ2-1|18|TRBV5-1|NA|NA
TGCGCCAGCAGCTTGGCCTGGGCAAAAGCCCGCCAGGTGAATGAGCAGTTCTTC
CASSLAWAKARQVNEQFF
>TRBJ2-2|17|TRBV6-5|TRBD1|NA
TGTGCCAGCAATTCAGCGGGACAGGGGAGGAACACCGGGGAGCTGTTTTTT
CASNSAGQGRNTGELFF
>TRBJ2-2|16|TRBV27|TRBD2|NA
TGTGCCAGCAATTACAACGGGGGGGCGACGTCCGGGGAGCTGTTTTTT
CASNYNGGATSGELFF
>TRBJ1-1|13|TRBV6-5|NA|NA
TGTGCCAGCAGTTACGCGATCTCCACTGAAGCTTTCTTT
CASSYAISTEAFF
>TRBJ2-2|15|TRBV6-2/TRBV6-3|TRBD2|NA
TGTGCCAGCAGTTCGACTAGCAGATCCACCGGGGAGCTGTTTTTT
CASSSTSRSTGELFF
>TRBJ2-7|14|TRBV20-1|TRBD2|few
TGCAGTGCTAGGAGACTAGCGGATGACTACGAGCAGTACTTC
CSARRLADDYEQYF
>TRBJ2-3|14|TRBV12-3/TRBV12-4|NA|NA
TGTGCCAGCAGTTCCCTCCAACGCACAGATACGCAGTATTTT
CASSSLQRTDTQYF
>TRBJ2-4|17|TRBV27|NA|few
TGTGCCAGCAGTCCCCCAGGCGGGGATTTGTGGAAAAACATTCAGTACTTC
CASSPPGGDLWKNIQYF
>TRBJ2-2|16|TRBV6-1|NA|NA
TGTGCCAGCAGACGAGGGACACTTCGGGACACCGGGGAGCTGTTTTTT
CASRRGTLRDTGELFF
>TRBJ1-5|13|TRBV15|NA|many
TGTGCCACCAGCAGAGATCGGAATCAGCCCCAGCATTTT
CATSRDRNQPQHF
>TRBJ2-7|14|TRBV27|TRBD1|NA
TGTGCCAGCAGTCCCGGGACAGCTTTCTACGAGCAGTACTTC
CASSPGTAFYEQYF
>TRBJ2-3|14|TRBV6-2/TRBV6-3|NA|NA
TGTGCCAGCAGTTACTGGGACCTAGCGGATACGCAGTATTTT
CASSYWDLADTQYF
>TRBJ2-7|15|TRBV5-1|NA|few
TGCGCCAGCAGCTTGCTTAGGGGTCCCTCCTACGAGCAGTACTTC
CASSLLRGPSYEQYF
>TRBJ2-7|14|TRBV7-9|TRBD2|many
TGTGCCACCACACAGGGAACTAGCGGCTACGAGCAGTACTTC
CATTQGTSGYEQYF
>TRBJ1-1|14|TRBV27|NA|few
TGTGCCAGCAGCTTAAGGCCAGGGGAAACTGAAGCTTTCTTT
CASSLRPGETEAFF
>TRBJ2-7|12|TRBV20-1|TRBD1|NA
TGCAGTGCCCAAGGGGGCACCTACGAGCAGTACTTC
CSAQGGTYEQYF
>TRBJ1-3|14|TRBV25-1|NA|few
TGTGCCAGCAGTGCAGGGTTTTATGGAAACACCATATATTTT
CASSAGFYGNTIYF
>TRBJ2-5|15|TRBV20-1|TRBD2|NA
TGCAGTGCTAGACCGGGACTAGCGGGAGGAAAGACCCAGTACTTC
CSARPGLAGGKTQYF
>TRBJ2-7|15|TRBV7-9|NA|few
TGTGCCAGCAGCCCATCGGTAGGACAGCCGTACGAGCAGTACTTC
CASSPSVGQPYEQYF
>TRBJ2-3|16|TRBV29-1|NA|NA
TGCAGCGTCCCCCGCCCTCCCGCGGTGAGCACAGATACGCAGTATTTT
CSVPRPPAVSTDTQYF
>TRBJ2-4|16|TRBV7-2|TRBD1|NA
TGTGCCAGCAGCTTAGGAGGGACAGGGGGCAAAAACATTCAGTACTTC
CASSLGGTGGKNIQYF
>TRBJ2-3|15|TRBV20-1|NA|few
TGCAGTGGGAAACCGACAGCACATAGCACAGATACGCAGTATTTT
CSGKPTAHSTDTQYF
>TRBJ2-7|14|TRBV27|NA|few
TGTGCCAGCAGTAAGAAGACCGATTCCTACGAGCAGTACTTC
CASSKKTDSYEQYF
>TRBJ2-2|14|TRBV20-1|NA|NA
TGCAGTGCCGTCCCGGGACTCAACACCGGGGAGCTGTTTTTT
CSAVPGLNTGELFF
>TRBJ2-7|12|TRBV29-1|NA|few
TGCAGCGTTGGACAGTCCCCCTACGAGCAGTACTTC
CSVGQSPYEQYF
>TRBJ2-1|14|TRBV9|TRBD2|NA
TGTGCCAGCAGCGTCAGACTAGCGGGGGATGAGCAGTTCTTC
CASSVRLAGDEQFF